The rows below give T cell receptor beta chains drawn from one sample of a study of OX40 agonist ivuxolimab in advanced cancers. TCRdb's copy holds only in-frame clones and misses some; the assay was immunoSEQ multiplex PCR. Among more than 80,000 clones listed, over 75% were seen once. The sequencing here drew on CD4+ or CD8+ T cells sorted from blood, taken in a trial of the OX40 agonist ivuxolimab. The receptors come from an adult with an advanced solid tumor such as melanoma, head and neck, liver or kidney cancer. Both conserved end residues are part of each CDR3. Fields, in order: CDR3 DNA, CDR3 protein, D gene, J gene, clone size, V gene. D genes are given only for firm matches. Some rows mark clone size as missing; the rest say once, few, many or name a class of expanded clone.

CDR3 DNA: TGTGCCAGCAGCGTATCCGGAACCTCTGGAAACACCATATATTTT; CDR3 protein: CASSVSGTSGNTIYF; D gene: -; J gene: TRBJ1-3; clone size: -; V gene: TRBV9
CDR3 DNA: TGTGCCTGGGACAGGGTGAGAGCCGGGGAGCTGTTTTTT; CDR3 protein: CAWDRVRAGELFF; D gene: TRBD1; J gene: TRBJ2-2; clone size: -; V gene: TRBV30
CDR3 DNA: TGTGCCAGCAGCCCGGGAGGGGGAAGGGGGAACAATGAGCAGTTCTTC; CDR3 protein: CASSPGGGRGNNEQFF; D gene: TRBD2; J gene: TRBJ2-1; clone size: -; V gene: TRBV7-8
CDR3 DNA: TGCAGCGTTTTGGAACAGGGGGCGGGTAAACTGTTTTTT; CDR3 protein: CSVLEQGAGKLFF; D gene: TRBD1; J gene: TRBJ1-4; clone size: -; V gene: TRBV29-1
CDR3 DNA: TGTGCCAGCAGTTTAGTGCTAGCAAGAACCTCCTACAATGAGCAGTTCTTC; CDR3 protein: CASSLVLARTSYNEQFF; D gene: -; J gene: TRBJ2-1; clone size: -; V gene: TRBV28
CDR3 DNA: TGTGCCAGCAGCCAAAGGACTAGCGGGAGTTTTAGTCGGGGAGAGACCCAGTACTTC; CDR3 protein: CASSQRTSGSFSRGETQYF; D gene: TRBD2; J gene: TRBJ2-5; clone size: -; V gene: TRBV14
CDR3 DNA: TGTGCCAGCTCAAAAGGGACAGATATTAGCAAGTACGAGCAGTACTTC; CDR3 protein: CASSKGTDISKYEQYF; D gene: TRBD1; J gene: TRBJ2-7; clone size: once; V gene: TRBV18
CDR3 DNA: TGTGCCAGCAGCTCTAGCCGACAGACTAACTATGGCTACACCTTC; CDR3 protein: CASSSSRQTNYGYTF; D gene: -; J gene: TRBJ1-2; clone size: -; V gene: TRBV7-2
CDR3 DNA: TGTGCCAGCAGACCTAATAGCGGTAATTACAATGAGCAGTTCTTC; CDR3 protein: CASRPNSGNYNEQFF; D gene: -; J gene: TRBJ2-1; clone size: -; V gene: TRBV28
CDR3 DNA: TGTGCCAGCAGCTCTAGGACGACAGGAAGCCAGTACTTC; CDR3 protein: CASSSRTTGSQYF; D gene: -; J gene: TRBJ2-7; clone size: -; V gene: TRBV7-2
CDR3 DNA: TGTGCCAGCAGTGCCCCCACTAGCGGGACTATAGAGGAGCTGTTTTTT; CDR3 protein: CASSAPTSGTIEELFF; D gene: TRBD2; J gene: TRBJ2-2; clone size: -; V gene: TRBV25-1
CDR3 DNA: TGTGCCATCAGTGGTAGAGGGAAGGATAGCTCCTACGAGCAGTACTTC; CDR3 protein: CAISGRGKDSSYEQYF; D gene: -; J gene: TRBJ2-7; clone size: -; V gene: TRBV10-3
CDR3 DNA: TGTGCCAGCAGTCAAACTAGCCCTCTCTCCTACGAGCAGTACTTC; CDR3 protein: CASSQTSPLSYEQYF; D gene: -; J gene: TRBJ2-7; clone size: -; V gene: TRBV28
CDR3 DNA: TGTGCCAGCATCTTCCGACAGGGGGGAATTGGCTACACCTTC; CDR3 protein: CASIFRQGGIGYTF; D gene: TRBD1; J gene: TRBJ1-2; clone size: -; V gene: TRBV6-6
CDR3 DNA: TGTGCCAGTAGTATAAGGGGGCTAGCTGGCACCGGGGAGCTGTTTTTT; CDR3 protein: CASSIRGLAGTGELFF; D gene: TRBD1; J gene: TRBJ2-2; clone size: -; V gene: TRBV19
CDR3 DNA: TGTGCCTGGAAACACAGGGGACAGGGGGCATACGAGCAGTACTTC; CDR3 protein: CAWKHRGQGAYEQYF; D gene: TRBD1; J gene: TRBJ2-7; clone size: -; V gene: TRBV30
CDR3 DNA: TGTGCCAGTAGTATAGGGCAGGGCTCTAGCGGGAGAGCCTACGAGCAGTACTTC; CDR3 protein: CASSIGQGSSGRAYEQYF; D gene: TRBD2; J gene: TRBJ2-7; clone size: few; V gene: TRBV19
CDR3 DNA: TGTGCCTGGAGTTTAGCTAGCGGGAATGGGCAGTTCTTC; CDR3 protein: CAWSLASGNGQFF; D gene: TRBD2; J gene: TRBJ2-1; clone size: -; V gene: TRBV30
CDR3 DNA: TGTGCCAGCAGCTTAGCGAACAGGGAGGGAGAGACCCAGTACTTC; CDR3 protein: CASSLANREGETQYF; D gene: -; J gene: TRBJ2-5; clone size: -; V gene: TRBV7-2
CDR3 DNA: TGTGCCAGCAGCCAAAGACTAGCGGGAGTTGAGCAGTTCTTC; CDR3 protein: CASSQRLAGVEQFF; D gene: TRBD2; J gene: TRBJ2-1; clone size: -; V gene: TRBV9
CDR3 DNA: TGTGCCAGCAGCCAATCAGGAGAGACCCAGTACTTC; CDR3 protein: CASSQSGETQYF; D gene: -; J gene: TRBJ2-5; clone size: -; V gene: TRBV16
CDR3 DNA: TGTGCCAGCAGCTTGCTCAGCGGGAGGGCCGATGAGCAGTACTTC; CDR3 protein: CASSLLSGRADEQYF; D gene: TRBD2; J gene: TRBJ2-7; clone size: once; V gene: TRBV5-5
CDR3 DNA: TGCGCCAGCAGCTGGGGGACAGGACTAAGCTCTGGGGCCAACGTCCTGACTTTC; CDR3 protein: CASSWGTGLSSGANVLTF; D gene: TRBD1; J gene: TRBJ2-6; clone size: -; V gene: TRBV5-1
CDR3 DNA: TGTGCCAGCAGCCCAGTAGGCCGCACTGAAGCTTTCTTT; CDR3 protein: CASSPVGRTEAFF; D gene: -; J gene: TRBJ1-1; clone size: -; V gene: TRBV5-6
CDR3 DNA: TGTGCCAGCAGCTTAAACGGTTTGGTTCAGACCCAGTACTTC; CDR3 protein: CASSLNGLVQTQYF; D gene: -; J gene: TRBJ2-5; clone size: -; V gene: TRBV7-3
CDR3 DNA: TGTGCCACCAGCAGAGGGCTAGCGGGAGAGACAGATACGCAGTATTTT; CDR3 protein: CATSRGLAGETDTQYF; D gene: TRBD2; J gene: TRBJ2-3; clone size: -; V gene: TRBV15
CDR3 DNA: TGTGCCAGCAGTATTCTAGGACAGGGTGTTTACGGTGTGGCCAAAAACATTCAGTACTTC; CDR3 protein: CASSILGQGVYGVAKNIQYF; D gene: TRBD1; J gene: TRBJ2-4; clone size: -; V gene: TRBV28
CDR3 DNA: TGCGCCAGCAGTGCCGGGACAGGGGGCTTCTTGGGAGAAAAACTGTTTTTT; CDR3 protein: CASSAGTGGFLGEKLFF; D gene: TRBD1; J gene: TRBJ1-4; clone size: -; V gene: TRBV4-1
CDR3 DNA: TGTGCCAGCAGCCAAGATCGAGCGACGCTCGAGACCCAGTACTTC; CDR3 protein: CASSQDRATLETQYF; D gene: -; J gene: TRBJ2-5; clone size: -; V gene: TRBV4-2
CDR3 DNA: TGTGCCAGCAGCTTCGGACAGGGGATGGATACGCAGTATTTT; CDR3 protein: CASSFGQGMDTQYF; D gene: TRBD1; J gene: TRBJ2-3; clone size: -; V gene: TRBV7-9
CDR3 DNA: TGTGCCAGCTCAGAACTGGCTAGCACAGATACGCAGTATTTT; CDR3 protein: CASSELASTDTQYF; D gene: -; J gene: TRBJ2-3; clone size: -; V gene: TRBV18
CDR3 DNA: TGTGCCAGCAGCCGATTCACCGCCGAGCAGTACTTC; CDR3 protein: CASSRFTAEQYF; D gene: -; J gene: TRBJ2-7; clone size: -; V gene: TRBV5-6
CDR3 DNA: TGTGCCAGCAGCTTGGGAGGACAGGCCAACTATGGCTACACCTTC; CDR3 protein: CASSLGGQANYGYTF; D gene: TRBD1; J gene: TRBJ1-2; clone size: -; V gene: TRBV5-4
CDR3 DNA: TGTGCCAGCAGCGCCGGGACAGGGAGGCCCCCGGACACCGGGGAGCTGTTTTTT; CDR3 protein: CASSAGTGRPPDTGELFF; D gene: TRBD1; J gene: TRBJ2-2; clone size: -; V gene: TRBV9
CDR3 DNA: TGTGCCAGCTCACCAAGAACAGGGATCACCGGGGAGCTGTTTTTT; CDR3 protein: CASSPRTGITGELFF; D gene: -; J gene: TRBJ2-2; clone size: once; V gene: TRBV18
CDR3 DNA: TGTGCCAGCAGCTCCGGTAGGCCTGGAAACACCATATATTTT; CDR3 protein: CASSSGRPGNTIYF; D gene: -; J gene: TRBJ1-3; clone size: -; V gene: TRBV7-9
CDR3 DNA: TGTGCCAGCAGCTTAGCCCCGGGGCAAAATCAGCCCCAGCATTTT; CDR3 protein: CASSLAPGQNQPQHF; D gene: -; J gene: TRBJ1-5; clone size: once; V gene: TRBV7-6
CDR3 DNA: TGTGCCAGCAGTGTGGCAGCATACGAGCAGTACTTC; CDR3 protein: CASSVAAYEQYF; D gene: -; J gene: TRBJ2-7; clone size: -; V gene: TRBV28
CDR3 DNA: TGCAGCGTGAGGCTCGGCCGAACCACAGATACGCAGTATTTT; CDR3 protein: CSVRLGRTTDTQYF; D gene: -; J gene: TRBJ2-3; clone size: -; V gene: TRBV29-1
CDR3 DNA: TGTGCCAGCAGCTTAGTCTCTTTTTTCGTGCAGTTCTTC; CDR3 protein: CASSLVSFFVQFF; D gene: -; J gene: TRBJ2-1; clone size: -; V gene: TRBV7-2
CDR3 DNA: TGTGCCAGCAGCTTAGGAACTAGCGACAATGAGCAGTTCTTC; CDR3 protein: CASSLGTSDNEQFF; D gene: TRBD2; J gene: TRBJ2-1; clone size: -; V gene: TRBV11-2
CDR3 DNA: TGTGCCAGCAGCTTAGGACAAGGACGGGCACTTTCCTACAATGAGCAGTTCTTC; CDR3 protein: CASSLGQGRALSYNEQFF; D gene: -; J gene: TRBJ2-1; clone size: few; V gene: TRBV7-2
CDR3 DNA: TGTGCCTGGGCAGTAGCGGGATCATACGAGCAGTACTTC; CDR3 protein: CAWAVAGSYEQYF; D gene: TRBD2; J gene: TRBJ2-7; clone size: few; V gene: TRBV30
CDR3 DNA: TGTGCCAGCAGCTTCGGGGGGGCATCTGAGACCCAGTACTTC; CDR3 protein: CASSFGGASETQYF; D gene: TRBD2; J gene: TRBJ2-5; clone size: -; V gene: TRBV7-3
CDR3 DNA: TGTGCCAGCTCACCTCAAGCAGATACGCAGTATTTT; CDR3 protein: CASSPQADTQYF; D gene: -; J gene: TRBJ2-3; clone size: -; V gene: TRBV18
CDR3 DNA: TGTGCCAGCAGTGAACGGATCGGGGAGCTGTTTTTT; CDR3 protein: CASSERIGELFF; D gene: -; J gene: TRBJ2-2; clone size: -; V gene: TRBV6-1
CDR3 DNA: TGTGCCAGCAGCGAGGGAGTAGGAGGGGGCCAAGAGACCCAGTACTTC; CDR3 protein: CASSEGVGGGQETQYF; D gene: -; J gene: TRBJ2-5; clone size: -; V gene: TRBV9
CDR3 DNA: TGTGCCAGCAGCTACACAGGGGTACACTACGAGCAGTACTTC; CDR3 protein: CASSYTGVHYEQYF; D gene: TRBD1; J gene: TRBJ2-7; clone size: -; V gene: TRBV7-9
CDR3 DNA: TGTGCCAGCTCACCACGGGCCGCAGGGATTGAGCAGTACTTC; CDR3 protein: CASSPRAAGIEQYF; D gene: -; J gene: TRBJ2-7; clone size: -; V gene: TRBV18
CDR3 DNA: TGTGCCAGCAAGGGACTAGCGGGGTCCAATGAGCAGTTCTTC; CDR3 protein: CASKGLAGSNEQFF; D gene: TRBD2; J gene: TRBJ2-1; clone size: -; V gene: TRBV28
CDR3 DNA: TGTGCCACCAGCAGAGATGGAGGGATATCCTACAATGAGCAGTTCTTC; CDR3 protein: CATSRDGGISYNEQFF; D gene: -; J gene: TRBJ2-1; clone size: -; V gene: TRBV15
CDR3 DNA: TGTGCCAGCAGCTTAGGGACAGCCAGGGGCACTGAAGCTTTCTTT; CDR3 protein: CASSLGTARGTEAFF; D gene: -; J gene: TRBJ1-1; clone size: -; V gene: TRBV7-2
CDR3 DNA: TGCGCCAGCAGCTTGGAGGTTACCAAAAACATTCAGTACTTC; CDR3 protein: CASSLEVTKNIQYF; D gene: -; J gene: TRBJ2-4; clone size: -; V gene: TRBV5-1
CDR3 DNA: TGTGCCAGCAGCCCCGGGACAGGGCCGGGCACTGAAGCTTTCTTT; CDR3 protein: CASSPGTGPGTEAFF; D gene: TRBD1; J gene: TRBJ1-1; clone size: -; V gene: TRBV7-9
CDR3 DNA: TGTGCCAGTAGGGGATTAGACGGTAACTATGGCTACACCTTC; CDR3 protein: CASRGLDGNYGYTF; D gene: -; J gene: TRBJ1-2; clone size: -; V gene: TRBV19
CDR3 DNA: TGTGCCAGCAGCCAGACCCGGGGCGAAGAGACCCAGTACTTC; CDR3 protein: CASSQTRGEETQYF; D gene: -; J gene: TRBJ2-5; clone size: -; V gene: TRBV5-4
CDR3 DNA: TGTGCCAGCAGAAAGAGACCGGGACAGGGATACGAGCAGTACTTC; CDR3 protein: CASRKRPGQGYEQYF; D gene: TRBD1; J gene: TRBJ2-7; clone size: -; V gene: TRBV28